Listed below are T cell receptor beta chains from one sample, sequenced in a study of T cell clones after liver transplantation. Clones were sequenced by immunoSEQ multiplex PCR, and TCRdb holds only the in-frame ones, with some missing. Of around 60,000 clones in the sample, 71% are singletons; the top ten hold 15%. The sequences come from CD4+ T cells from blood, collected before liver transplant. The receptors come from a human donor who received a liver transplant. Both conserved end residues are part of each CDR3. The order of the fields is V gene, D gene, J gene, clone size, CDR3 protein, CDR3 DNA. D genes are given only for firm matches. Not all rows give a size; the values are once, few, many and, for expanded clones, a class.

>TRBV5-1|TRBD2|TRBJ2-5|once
CASSTGGYQETQYF
TGCGCCAGCAGTACGGGGGGGTACCAAGAGACCCAGTACTTC
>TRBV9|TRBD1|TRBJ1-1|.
CASSLGQGVHTEAFF
TGTGCCAGCAGCCTGGGACAGGGGGTACACACTGAAGCTTTCTTT
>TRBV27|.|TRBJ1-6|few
CASSWDYGNSPLHF
TGTGCCAGCAGTTGGGACTATGGTAATTCACCCCTCCACTTT
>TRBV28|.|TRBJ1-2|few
CASRQATYGYTF
TGTGCCAGCCGACAGGCCACGTATGGCTACACCTTC
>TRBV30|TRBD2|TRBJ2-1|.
CAWSLQSLAGSYNEQFF
TGTGCCTGGAGTCTCCAATCACTAGCGGGCTCCTACAATGAGCAGTTCTTC
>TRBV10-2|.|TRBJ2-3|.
CASRGLLTDTQYF
TGCGCCAGCAGAGGACTGCTCACAGATACGCAGTATTTT
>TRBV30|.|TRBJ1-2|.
CAWSAGVPYGYTF
TGTGCCTGGAGTGCAGGGGTTCCCTATGGCTACACCTTC
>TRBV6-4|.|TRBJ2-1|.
CASSDSAGRHNEQFF
TGTGCCAGCAGTGACTCGGCGGGACGGCACAATGAGCAGTTCTTC
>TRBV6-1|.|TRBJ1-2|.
CASSEAGQSYGYTF
TGTGCCAGCAGTGAAGCGGGACAAAGCTATGGCTACACCTTC
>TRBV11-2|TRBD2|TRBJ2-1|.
CASSINSFTGGEQFF
TGTGCCAGCAGCATTAACTCCTTCACGGGAGGTGAGCAGTTCTTC
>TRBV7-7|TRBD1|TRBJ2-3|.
CASSLTGTGGENTQYF
TGTGCCAGCAGCCTGACCGGGACAGGGGGTGAAAATACGCAGTATTTT
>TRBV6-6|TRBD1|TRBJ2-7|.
CASSYSFGTAYEQYF
TGTGCCAGCAGTTACTCCTTCGGGACAGCCTACGAGCAGTACTTC
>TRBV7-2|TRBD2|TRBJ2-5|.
CASSLAAGPQETQYF
TGTGCCAGCAGCTTAGCAGCGGGGCCCCAAGAGACCCAGTACTTC
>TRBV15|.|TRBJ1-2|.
CATSPLRNYGYTF
TGTGCCACCAGCCCCCTCCGGAACTATGGCTACACCTTC
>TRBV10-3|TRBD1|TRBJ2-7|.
CATRDRGSYEQYF
TGTGCCACGAGGGACAGGGGGTCCTACGAGCAGTACTTC
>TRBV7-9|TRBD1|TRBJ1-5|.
CASSTDRGNQPQHF
TGTGCCAGCAGCACCGACAGGGGCAATCAGCCCCAGCATTTT
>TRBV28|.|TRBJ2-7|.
CASSRQAYEQYF
TGTGCCAGCAGCCGCCAGGCCTACGAGCAGTACTTC
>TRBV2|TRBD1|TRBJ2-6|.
CASSTGQTSGANVLTF
TGTGCCAGCAGCACGGGACAGACCTCTGGGGCCAACGTCCTGACTTTC
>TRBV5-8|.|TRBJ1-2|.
CASSLGQGSRGYTF
TGTGCCAGCAGCTTGGGCCAGGGCTCGAGAGGCTACACCTTC
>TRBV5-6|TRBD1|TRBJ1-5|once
CASSLWDRRNQPQHF
TGTGCCAGCAGCTTGTGGGACAGACGCAATCAGCCCCAGCATTTT
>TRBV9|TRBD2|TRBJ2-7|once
CASSSRLAGNEQYF
TGTGCCAGCAGCTCCCGACTAGCGGGGAACGAGCAGTACTTC
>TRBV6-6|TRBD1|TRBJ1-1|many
CASSYLRQGSDAFF
TGTGCCAGCAGTTACCTAAGACAGGGATCGGATGCTTTCTTT
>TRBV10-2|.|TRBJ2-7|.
CASRPLSGLGEQYF
TGCGCCAGCAGACCCTTATCAGGGTTAGGCGAGCAGTACTTC
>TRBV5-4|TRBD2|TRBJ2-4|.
CASSSWERGLGAKNIQYF
TGTGCCAGCAGCTCCTGGGAGCGGGGGCTGGGTGCCAAAAACATTCAGTACTTC
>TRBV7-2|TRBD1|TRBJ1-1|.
CASSLDRGPRTEAFF
TGTGCCAGCAGCTTAGACAGGGGGCCGAGGACTGAAGCTTTCTTT
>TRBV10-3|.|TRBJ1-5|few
CAISESSASGDNQPQHF
TGTGCCATCAGTGAGTCCTCGGCTTCGGGTGACAATCAGCCCCAGCATTTT
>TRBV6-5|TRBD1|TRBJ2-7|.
CASSRTGLGEQYF
TGTGCCAGCAGCCGGACAGGCTTAGGCGAGCAGTACTTC
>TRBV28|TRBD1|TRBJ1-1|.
CALGRGSTEAFF
TGTGCCCTGGGCAGGGGGAGCACTGAAGCTTTCTTT
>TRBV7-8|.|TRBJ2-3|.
CASSLGDFPDTQYF
TGTGCCAGCAGCTTAGGGGACTTCCCAGATACGCAGTATTTT
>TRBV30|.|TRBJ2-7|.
CAWSVRDWAYEQYF
TGTGCCTGGAGTGTACGGGACTGGGCCTACGAGCAGTACTTC
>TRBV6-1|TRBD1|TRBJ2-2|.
CASSEQGVITGELFF
TGTGCCAGCAGTGAACAGGGGGTAATAACCGGGGAGCTGTTTTTT
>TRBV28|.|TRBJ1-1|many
CASWPGGDTEAFF
TGTGCCAGCTGGCCGGGGGGCGACACTGAAGCTTTCTTT
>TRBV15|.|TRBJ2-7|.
CATSPRGGVSYEQYF
TGTGCCACCTCGCCCCGAGGGGGGGTGAGCTACGAGCAGTACTTC
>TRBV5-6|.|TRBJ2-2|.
CASSWKGAGELFF
TGTGCCAGCAGCTGGAAAGGGGCCGGGGAGCTGTTTTTT
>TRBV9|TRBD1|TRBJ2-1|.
CASSPKTGPDEQFF
TGTGCCAGCAGCCCGAAGACAGGGCCGGACGAGCAGTTCTTC
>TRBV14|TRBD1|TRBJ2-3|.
CASSQGGQGEDTQYF
TGTGCCAGCAGCCAAGGTGGACAGGGAGAAGATACGCAGTATTTT
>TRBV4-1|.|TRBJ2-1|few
CASGGATPLIGSYNEQFF
TGCGCCAGCGGAGGGGCTACCCCTCTAATTGGATCCTACAATGAGCAGTTCTTC
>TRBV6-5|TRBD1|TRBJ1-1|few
CASTVSRGLGAFF
TGTGCCAGCACAGTAAGCAGGGGGTTAGGAGCTTTCTTT
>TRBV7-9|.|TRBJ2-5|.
CASSLNRISLQETQYF
TGTGCCAGCAGTTTAAACAGGATCTCCCTCCAAGAGACCCAGTACTTC
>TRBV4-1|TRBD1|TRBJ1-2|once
CASSQDHLRLRTGTYGYTF
TGCGCCAGCAGCCAAGATCATTTACGATTGAGGACAGGGACTTATGGCTACACCTTC
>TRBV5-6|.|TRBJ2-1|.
CASVTGYEQFF
TGTGCCAGCGTTACGGGGTATGAGCAGTTCTTC